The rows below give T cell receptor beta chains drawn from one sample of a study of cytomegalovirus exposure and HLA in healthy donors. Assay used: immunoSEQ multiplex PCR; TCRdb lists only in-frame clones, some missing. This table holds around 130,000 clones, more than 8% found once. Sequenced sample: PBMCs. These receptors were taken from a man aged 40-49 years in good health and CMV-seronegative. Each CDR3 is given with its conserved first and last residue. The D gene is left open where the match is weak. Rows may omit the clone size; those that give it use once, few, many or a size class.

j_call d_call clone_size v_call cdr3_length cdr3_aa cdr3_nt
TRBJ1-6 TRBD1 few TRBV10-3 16 CAISDLDRAGRAPLHF TGTGCCATCAGTGACCTGGACAGGGCTGGGAGGGCACCCCTCCACTTT
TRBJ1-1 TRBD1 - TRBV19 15 CASKPGQGSYTEAFF TGTGCCAGCAAACCGGGACAGGGGTCTTATACTGAAGCTTTCTTT
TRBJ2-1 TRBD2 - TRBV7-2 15 CASSPGGGGYNEQFF TGTGCCAGCAGCCCGGGAGGGGGGGGATACAATGAGCAGTTCTTC
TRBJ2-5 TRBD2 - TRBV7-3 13 CASSLTAGETQYF TGTGCCAGCAGCTTAACAGCGGGGGAGACCCAGTACTTC
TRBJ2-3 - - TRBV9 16 CASTTSDSASTDTQYF TGTGCCAGCACAACCTCAGACAGTGCCTCCACAGATACGCAGTATTTT
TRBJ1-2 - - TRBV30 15 CAWSVGQGGSRGYTF TGTGCCTGGAGTGTAGGGCAGGGAGGGTCAAGGGGCTACACCTTC
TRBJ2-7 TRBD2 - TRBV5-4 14 CASSSGGGSYEQYF TGTGCCAGCAGCTCTGGCGGGGGGTCCTACGAGCAGTACTTC
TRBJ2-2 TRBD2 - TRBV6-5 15 CASSYPSGGLGELFF TGTGCCAGCAGTTACCCCAGCGGGGGGCTCGGGGAGCTGTTTTTT
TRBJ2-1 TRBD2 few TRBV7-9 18 CASSLPRASSGGSNEQFF TGTGCCAGCAGCCTACCCCGAGCCTCTAGCGGGGGGTCGAATGAGCAGTTCTTC
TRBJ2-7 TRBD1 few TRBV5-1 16 CASSYPGDRPSYEQYF TGCGCCAGCAGCTATCCAGGGGACAGGCCCTCCTACGAGCAGTACTTC
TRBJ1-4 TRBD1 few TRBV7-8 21 CASTSYPYRTGNEGGNEKLFF TGTGCCAGCACCTCTTACCCGTACAGGACAGGGAACGAGGGGGGAAATGAAAAACTGTTTTTT
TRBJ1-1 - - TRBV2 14 CASTKQGTNTEAFF TGTGCCAGCACCAAACAGGGAACCAACACTGAAGCTTTCTTT
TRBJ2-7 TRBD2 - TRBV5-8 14 CASSLSSGPYEQYF TGTGCCAGCAGCCTTTCTAGCGGACCCTACGAGCAGTACTTC
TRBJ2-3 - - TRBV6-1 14 CASSSLASTDTQYF TGTGCCAGCAGCAGTCTAGCTAGCACAGATACGCAGTATTTT
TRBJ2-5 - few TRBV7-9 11 CASSRRETQYF TGTGCCAGCAGCCGCAGGGAGACCCAGTACTTC
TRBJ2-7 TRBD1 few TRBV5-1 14 CASSLGTGNDEQYF TGCGCCAGCAGCCTCGGGACAGGGAACGACGAGCAGTACTTC
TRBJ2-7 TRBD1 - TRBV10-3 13 CAISRDSTYEQYF TGTGCCATCAGCCGGGACAGTACCTACGAGCAGTACTTC
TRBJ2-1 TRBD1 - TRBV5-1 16 CASSPGQGAAWNEQFF TGCGCCAGCAGCCCGGGACAGGGGGCGGCGTGGAATGAGCAGTTCTTC
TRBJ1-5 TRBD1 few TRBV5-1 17 CASSLKPGGNSNQPQHF TGCGCCAGCAGCTTGAAGCCAGGGGGGAATAGCAATCAGCCCCAGCATTTT
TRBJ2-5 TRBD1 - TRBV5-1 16 CASTSGTGGYQETQYF TGCGCCAGCACTTCCGGGACAGGAGGGTACCAAGAGACCCAGTACTTC
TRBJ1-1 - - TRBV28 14 CASSTWDKNTEAFF TGTGCCAGCAGTACCTGGGACAAGAACACTGAAGCTTTCTTT
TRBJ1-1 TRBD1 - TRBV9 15 CASSPGDSLPTEAFF TGTGCCAGCAGCCCCGGGGACAGTTTGCCCACTGAAGCTTTCTTT
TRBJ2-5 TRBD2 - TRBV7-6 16 CASSFRLAGGQETQYF TGTGCCAGCAGCTTCCGACTAGCGGGGGGCCAGGAGACCCAGTACTTC
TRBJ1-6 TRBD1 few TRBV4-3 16 CASSQMLGTGDSPLHF TGCGCCAGCAGCCAGATGTTAGGGACAGGGGATTCACCCCTCCACTTT
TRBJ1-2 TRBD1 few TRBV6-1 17 CASSEGAGGELGYGYTF TGTGCCAGCAGTGAAGGAGCAGGGGGCGAGTTGGGCTATGGCTACACCTTC
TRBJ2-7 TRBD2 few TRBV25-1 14 CASSEHGGGYEQYF TGTGCCAGCAGTGAACACGGCGGGGGGTACGAGCAGTACTTC
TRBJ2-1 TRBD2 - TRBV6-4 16 CASSDWGSGGAREQFF TGTGCCAGCAGTGACTGGGGTAGCGGGGGGGCTCGTGAGCAGTTCTTC
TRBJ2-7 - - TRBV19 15 CASSHTGTPKFEQYF TGTGCCAGTAGCCATACTGGGACTCCTAAATTCGAGCAGTACTTC
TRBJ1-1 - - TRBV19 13 CASSIQGNTEAFF TGTGCCAGTAGTATTCAGGGGAACACTGAAGCTTTCTTT
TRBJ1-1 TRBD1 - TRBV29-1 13 CSADGDREFEAFF TGCAGCGCCGACGGGGACAGGGAATTTGAAGCTTTCTTT
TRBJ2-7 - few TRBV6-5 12 CASSSTGYEQYF TGTGCCAGCAGTTCCACAGGCTACGAGCAGTACTTC
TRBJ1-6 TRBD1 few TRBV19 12 CASRTGYSPLHF TGTGCCAGCCGGACAGGGTATTCACCCCTCCACTTT
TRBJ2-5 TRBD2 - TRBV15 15 CATSRGAGGQETQYF TGTGCCACCAGCAGAGGAGCGGGGGGCCAAGAGACCCAGTACTTC
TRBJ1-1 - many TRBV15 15 CATSSLELPGTEAFF TGTGCCACCAGCAGCCTGGAACTACCCGGCACTGAAGCTTTCTTT
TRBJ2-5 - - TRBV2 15 CASSYSQGPQETQYF TGTGCCAGCAGTTATTCACAGGGTCCGCAAGAGACCCAGTACTTC
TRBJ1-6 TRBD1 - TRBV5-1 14 CASSWTGGNSPLHF TGCGCCAGCAGCTGGACAGGGGGTAATTCACCCCTCCACTTT
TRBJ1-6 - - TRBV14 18 CASSPRDSRSSYNSPLHF TGTGCCAGCAGCCCCCGGGACTCCAGGAGCTCCTATAATTCACCCCTCCACTTT
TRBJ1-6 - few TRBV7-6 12 CASRNYRGPLHF TGTGCCAGCAGGAATTACCGGGGACCCCTCCACTTT
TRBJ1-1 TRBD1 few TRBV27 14 CASSSDTGVGEAFF TGTGCCAGCAGTTCGGACACAGGGGTCGGTGAAGCTTTCTTT
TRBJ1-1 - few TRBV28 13 CASSLQGGTEAFF TGTGCCAGCAGTCTCCAGGGTGGCACTGAAGCTTTCTTT
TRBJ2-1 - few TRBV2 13 CASSFGQYNEQFF TGTGCCAGCAGCTTTGGACAGTACAATGAGCAGTTCTTC
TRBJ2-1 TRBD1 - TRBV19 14 CASSRDRGVEEQFF TGTGCCAGTAGTAGGGACAGGGGGGTTGAGGAGCAGTTCTTC
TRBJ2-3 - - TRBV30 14 CAWSVGSGTDTQYF TGTGCCTGGAGTGTAGGTAGCGGCACAGATACGCAGTATTTT
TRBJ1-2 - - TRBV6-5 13 CASSSAGAWGYTF TGTGCCAGCAGTTCTGCGGGGGCGTGGGGCTACACCTTC
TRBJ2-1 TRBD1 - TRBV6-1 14 CASSGQGTYNEQFF TGTGCCAGCAGTGGACAGGGGACCTACAATGAGCAGTTCTTC
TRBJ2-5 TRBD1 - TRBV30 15 CARTVAGTVRETQYF TGTGCCAGGACGGTTGCTGGGACAGTGAGGGAGACCCAGTACTTC
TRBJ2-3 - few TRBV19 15 CASSMGRGNTDTQYF TGTGCCAGTAGTATGGGAAGGGGGAATACAGATACGCAGTATTTT
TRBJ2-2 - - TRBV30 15 CAWSVHRQNTGELFF TGTGCCTGGAGTGTACACAGACAGAACACCGGGGAGCTGTTTTTT
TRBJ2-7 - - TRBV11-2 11 CASSDSGEQYF TGTGCCAGCAGCGACTCGGGAGAGCAGTACTTC
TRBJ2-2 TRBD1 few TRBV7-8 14 CASSFTGATGELFF TGTGCCAGCAGCTTCACAGGGGCAACCGGGGAGCTGTTTTTT
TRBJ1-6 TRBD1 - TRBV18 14 CASSLTGGAAPLHF TGTGCCAGCTCGCTCACAGGGGGCGCGGCACCCCTCCACTTT
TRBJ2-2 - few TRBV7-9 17 CASSPQGPAANTGELFF TGTGCCAGCAGCCCCCAGGGCCCTGCGGCGAACACCGGGGAGCTGTTTTTT
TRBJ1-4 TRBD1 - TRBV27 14 CASSPRDSNEKLFF TGTGCCAGCAGTCCCCGGGACAGTAATGAAAAACTGTTTTTT
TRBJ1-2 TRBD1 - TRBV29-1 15 CSVDRGQGAGYGYTF TGCAGCGTTGACCGAGGTCAGGGGGCAGGCTATGGCTACACCTTC
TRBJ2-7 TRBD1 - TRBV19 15 CASSVGTGYSYEQYF TGTGCCAGTAGTGTTGGGACAGGCTATTCCTACGAGCAGTACTTC
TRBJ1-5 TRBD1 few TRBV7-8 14 CASSLSRGLQPQHF TGTGCCAGCAGCTTAAGCAGGGGGCTTCAGCCCCAGCATTTT
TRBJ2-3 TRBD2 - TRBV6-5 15 CASSFLAGGPDTQYF TGTGCCAGCAGTTTTTTAGCGGGGGGGCCAGATACGCAGTATTTT
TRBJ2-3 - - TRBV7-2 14 CASSARGVADTQYF TGTGCCAGCAGCGCCAGGGGGGTCGCAGATACGCAGTATTTT